This T cell receptor (beta chain) was found in a study of blood T cell repertoires in COVID-19. The CDR3 has 19 residues. The V gene end was trimmed by 6 bases and the J gene end by 4 bases; junction bases not matched to a gene: 21. Looked up from germline, CDR1 is MDHEN and CDR2 is SYDVKM. The study recruited people aged roughly 18 to 95 years across roughly 25 US areas. Cohorts were based on clinical histories the participants reported. For recovered donors of Cohort 3, there were two negative PCRs, clearance, or symptom resolution. As originally analysed: How many nucleated cells were present was estimated from reference gene primer amplification. Method: immunoSEQ multiplex PCR; TCRdb's copy keeps in-frame clones and lacks some. V and J calls plus clone size are reproduced from that table; the DNA served to infer D and trimming. The sample has approximately 290,000 clones; approximately 85% are singletons.

This chain uses TRBV28 with TRBJ2-3; TRBD1 aligns across 8 bases. Sequenced sample: PBMCs or T cells enriched from blood (not recorded which). This TCR was recovered from a woman aged 25-40 years who had recovered from COVID-19. CDR3 region: CASSLGQGPLLGGADTQYF. CDR3 bases: TGTGCCAGCAGCCTCGGACAGGGCCCCCTTTTGGGAGGCGCAGATACGCAGTATTTT.